These 3 T cell receptor beta chains came from one sample sequenced in a study. Using its own MiXCR run on the 5' RACE reads, TCRdb lists one record per CDR3 protein. Of 20,000 to 25,000 distinct CDR3 sequences detected, about 30% appear once; the ten largest clones hold 2% to 2.5%. Sequenced: tumor-infiltrating naive CD4+ T cells sorted from the breast tumor. As to subset: naive CD4+ T cells, CD4+CD45RA+CD25-. These receptors were collected from a female donor with breast cancer.

This clonotype was observed many times. The rearrangement joins TRBV20-1 to TRBJ1-2; D possibly corresponds to TRBD1 (6 bases). V was pared by 6 bases and J by 4 bases, with 15 bases between. This CDR3 comprises 13 residues. CDR1 and CDR2 from the germline V gene are DFQATT and SNEGSKA (reference sequence). Here the CDR3 DNA reads TGCAGTGCCCTCACCCAGGGGATCTATGGCTACACCTTC. This gives the protein CSALTQGIYGYTF.

There are a few counts of this clonotype. The chain is built from TRBV7-9 and TRBJ1-3; tentative D call: TRBD1 (6 bases). Germline CDR1 reads SEHNR; CDR2 reads FQNEAQ (reference sequence). This CDR3 spans 15 amino acids. V was trimmed by 2 bases and J by 2 bases, leaving 10 bases between them. The CDR3 nucleotides are TGTGCCAGCAGCTTAAGGGGGATGGCTGGAAACACCATATATTTT. This translates into CASSLRGMAGNTIYF. Full variable domain (rest looked up from reference TRBV7-9 and TRBJ1-3): DTGVSQNPRHKITKRGQNVTFRCDPISEHNRLYWYRQTLGQGPEFLTYFQNEAQLEKSRLLSDRFSAERPKGSFSTLEIQRTEQGDSAMYLCASSLRGMAGNTIYFGEGSWLTVV.

This clonotype showed up many times. This chain links TRBV6-6 with TRBJ2-1, with 7 positions matching TRBD2. Germline CDR1 reads MNHNY; CDR2 reads SVGAGI (reference sequence). CDR3 length equals 16 residues. The ends lost 1 base at V and 0 bases at J; junction bases unmatched: 3. The CDR3 DNA reads TGTGCCAGCAGTTACTGGGCGGGAGCCTCCTACAATGAGCAGTTCTTC. It is translated as CASSYWAGASYNEQFF.